The 28 T cell receptor beta chains presented below share a single source sample, sequenced in a study of cytomegalovirus exposure and HLA in healthy donors. The PCR made use of 60 Vbeta and 13 Jbeta primers. Assay used: immunoSEQ multiplex PCR; TCRdb lists only in-frame clones, some missing. The sample lists 150,000 to 200,000 clones; 85% were seen once. The sequencing sample was made of PBMCs. These receptors came from a boy aged 2 to 9 in good health and CMV-seronegative.

This clone was found a few times. This sequence joins TRBV29-1 and TRBJ1-1; the D gene is possibly TRBD1 (6 bases). V lost 7 bases to trimming and J lost 1 base, with 10 bases between them. This CDR3 has 12 residues. Germline lookup yields CDR1 SQVTM and CDR2 ANQGSEA. This CDR3 reads CSAGTPNTEAFF. The DNA for the CDR3 is TGCAGCGCGGGGACACCGAACACTGAAGCTTTCTTT.

CDR3 in DNA: TGTGCCAGCAGTTTATTTTCTACAGGGGGCGGAGGGGCCAACGTCCTGACTTTC. Protein: CASSLFSTGGGGANVLTF. This rearrangement joins TRBV27 to TRBJ2-6; 9 bases fit TRBD1. In germline, CDR1 is MNHEY, CDR2 SMNVEV (reference sequence). V gave up 1 base and J gave up 4 bases; unmatched junction bases: 8. This CDR3 contains 18 residues.

The gene calls are TRBV9 and TRBJ2-2; 9 bases are shared with TRBD2. The junction had 5 bases not matched to a gene; V was cut back by 0 bases and J by 5 bases. CDR1 and CDR2 (germline): SGDLS, YYNGEE. This CDR3 has 16 residues. CDR3 nucleotide sequence: TGTGCCAGCAGCGTAGGTGGTCTAGCGGGAACCGGGGAGCTGTTTTTT. This gives the protein CASSVGGLAGTGELFF.

This clone was seen just once. The V gene is TRBV2, the J gene TRBJ2-1; 9 nucleotides agree with TRBD2. V shed 6 bases, J shed 4 bases, and the junction held 7 bases outside the gene matches. CDR1 is SNHLY and CDR2 is FYNNEI in the germline V gene. The CDR3 totals 15 residues. The CDR3 region is CASRGGLAPYNEQFF. CDR3 nucleotides: TGTGCCAGCAGGGGAGGACTAGCGCCATACAATGAGCAGTTCTTC.

This chain links TRBV27 with TRBJ2-5; a weak D match, TRBD2 (6 bases). Germline V gene lookup returns CDR1 MNHEY and CDR2 SMNVEV (reference sequence). V was pared by 6 bases and J by 1 base, with 12 bases between. The CDR3 extends over 14 amino acids. CDR3: CASSRGTSQETQYF. The CDR3 region has the DNA TGTGCCAGCAGCCGCGGGACGTCCCAAGAGACCCAGTACTTC.

V is TRBV11-2 and J is TRBJ2-2; a possible D gene is TRBD1 (5 bases). There are 18 residues in the CDR3. V lost 4 bases and J 0 bases, leaving 18 bases between the germline ends. The germline V gene encodes CDR1 SGHAT and CDR2 FQNNGV. The CDR3 is CASSSLPKGPSNTGELFF. The CDR3 DNA is TGTGCCAGCAGCTCCCTACCGAAGGGGCCCTCGAACACCGGGGAGCTGTTTTTT.

The chain uses TRBV7-2 and TRBJ1-4; no clear D gene. Per germline, CDR1 SGHTA and CDR2 FQGNSA. The CDR3 sequence is 17 residues long. V was shortened by 5 bases and J by 2 bases, with 18 bases between the two germline ends. The CDR3 loop is CASSPTGRRETNEKLFF. DNA for the CDR3: TGTGCCAGCAGCCCAACCGGACGACGGGAGACTAATGAAAAACTGTTTTTT.

The chain joins TRBV19 to TRBJ1-5; the D is unclear. In germline, CDR1 is LNHDA, CDR2 SQIVND (reference sequence). The CDR3 totals 14 residues. With 3 bases removed from V and 0 bases from J, the gap between germline ends came to 6 bases. CDR3 amino acids: CASSMSGSNQPQHF. In DNA form, the CDR3 reads TGTGCCAGTAGTATGTCGGGTAGCAATCAGCCCCAGCATTTT.

This chain connects TRBV28 to TRBJ1-2; maybe TRBD1 (5 bases). Trimming cost V 2 bases and J 4 bases, with 8 bases left between them. The CDR3 sequence is 13 residues long. The germline gives CDR1 MDHEN, CDR2 SYDVKM. The CDR3 DNA reads TGTGCCAGCAGTTTAGCGGGGGGCTATGGCTACACCTTC. Translating gives CASSLAGGYGYTF.

The chain uses TRBV7-6 and TRBJ2-5, with 8 bases lining up with TRBD1. Germline CDR1 is SGHVS and CDR2 is FNYEAQ. J gave up 4 bases and V 5 bases, and 6 bases lay outside the gene matches. The CDR3 extends over 14 amino acids. CDR3 sequence: CASSRTGIGETQYF. CDR3 coding DNA: TGTGCCAGCAGCCGGACAGGGATTGGAGAGACCCAGTACTTC.

This clone has just a few counts. The chain recombines TRBV19 with TRBJ1-6; 7 bases line up with TRBD1. CDR1 is LNHDA and CDR2 is SQIVND in the germline V gene (reference sequence). This CDR3 spans 15 amino acids. V dropped 3 bases and J dropped 10; count of bases not matched to a gene: 9. CDR3 sequence reads: CASSIQGVPESPLHF. CDR3 DNA sequence: TGTGCCAGTAGTATTCAGGGGGTTCCGGAGTCACCCCTCCACTTT.

The rearrangement links TRBV6-1 to TRBJ2-4; TRBD2 is a possible D gene (6 bases). V dropped 2 bases and J dropped 6 bases, with 17 bases sitting between them. Germline V gene lookup returns CDR1 MNHNS and CDR2 SASEGT. CDR3 size: 16 residues. CDR3 loop: CASSEFRVRGGNIQYF. CDR3 DNA: TGTGCCAGCAGTGAATTTCGGGTTCGGGGAGGAAACATTCAGTACTTC.

The chain employs TRBV29-1 and TRBJ2-1, with D unclear. This CDR3 is built from 9 residues. Trimming shortened V by 2 bases and J by 9 bases, and 2 bases separated the two germline ends. Germline values: CDR1 SQVTM, CDR2 ANQGSEA. The CDR3 DNA reads TGCAGCGTTGAACGTGAGCAGTTCTTC. This sequence encodes CSVEREQFF.

Here the CDR3 reads CASSPTVSYEQYF. The CDR3 bases are TGTGCCAGCAGTCCGACAGTATCCTACGAGCAGTACTTC. The chain has TRBV6-5 and TRBJ2-7; weak D call: TRBD1 (5 bases). This CDR3 has 13 residues. Germline V CDR1 and CDR2: MNHEY, SVGAGI. Trimming took off 5 bases at V and 1 base at J, with 9 bases between the two ends.

Worth noting for this clone: A junction boundary mismatches the germline segment, possibly from a read error. Other DNA sequences in the same sample also yield this CDR3. The chain couples TRBV2 to TRBJ1-1; 7 bases agree with TRBD1. Germline V CDR1 and CDR2: SNHLY, FYNNEI. The CDR3 is 13 residues long. CDR3 in DNA: TGCGCCAGCAGCCAGGACAGGTTCACTGAAGCTTTCTTT. This gives the protein CASSQDRFTEAFF.

This chain links TRBV10-2 with TRBJ1-6, with D tentatively TRBD1 (6 bases). Trimming left V 3 bases short and J 7 bases short, with 10 bases between. Germline V gene sequence: CDR1 WSHSY, CDR2 SAAADI. The CDR3 is 14 residues long. CDR3 amino acids: CASSEGGYNSPLHF. CDR3 nucleotide sequence: TGCGCCAGCAGTGAAGGGGGTTACAATTCACCCCTCCACTTT.

The genes are TRBV28 and TRBJ1-5, with TRBD1 matching over 9 bases. V dropped 5 bases and J dropped 2; count of bases not matched to a gene: 7. Per the germline V gene, CDR1 is MDHEN and CDR2 is SYDVKM. The CDR3 loop spans 16 amino acids. The CDR3 DNA reads TGTGCCAGCAGTCCAGCACAGGGGGCTGGCAATCAGCCCCAGCATTTT. Amino acid sequence: CASSPAQGAGNQPQHF.

Note on this clone: A read error is likely, as this CDR3 ends without the conserved phenylalanine or tryptophan. The CDR3 spells CAWSGEGYGYTL. The CDR3 DNA sequence: TGTGCCTGGAGTGGGGAGGGCTATGGCTACACCCTC. This chain joins TRBV30 and TRBJ1-2; no reliable D call. From germline, CDR1 is GTSNPN and CDR2 SVGIG (reference sequence). CDR3 length equals 12 residues. V dropped 1 base and J dropped 4 bases, with 7 bases sitting between them.

This chain joins TRBV2 and TRBJ1-4; 8 bases are a match to TRBD1. J gave up 2 bases and V 4 bases, and 3 bases lay outside the gene matches. CDR3 length equals 15 residues. Per germline, CDR1 SNHLY and CDR2 FYNNEI. This chain's CDR3 is CASSGGQGTNEKLFF. CDR3 DNA sequence: TGTGCCAGCAGTGGAGGACAGGGCACTAATGAAAAACTGTTTTTT.

V usage is TRBV2 and J usage is TRBJ1-4; tentatively, D is TRBD1 (6 bases). The germline CDR1 and CDR2 sequences are SNHLY and FYNNEI. V lost 2 bases and J 7 bases, leaving 14 bases between the germline ends. This CDR3 contains 15 residues. The CDR3 is CASSEIQGEGEKLFF. DNA for the CDR3: TGTGCCAGCAGTGAAATACAGGGAGAGGGTGAAAAACTGTTTTTT.

The rearrangement uses TRBV14 and TRBJ2-3; maybe TRBD2 (6 bases). The CDR3 loop spans 13 amino acids. Trimming took off 3 bases at V and 10 bases at J, with 14 bases between the two ends. Germline loops: CDR1 SGHDN, CDR2 FVKESK. In DNA form, the CDR3 reads TGTGCCAGCAGCCAGTCGGGGGTCGATCCGCAGTATTTT. Protein: CASSQSGVDPQYF.

This clone has a single count. The V call is TRBV5-5, the J call TRBJ2-3, with TRBD1 as a possible D gene (5 bases). V gave up 1 base and J gave up 4 bases, with 10 bases separating them. Germline assignment: CDR1 SGHKS and CDR2 YYEKEE (reference sequence). This CDR3 is built from 14 residues. The CDR3 coding sequence is TGTGCCAGCAGCTTGCCAGGGATACCAGATACGCAGTATTTT. Protein product: CASSLPGIPDTQYF.

V usage is TRBV6-6 and J usage is TRBJ1-2; a weak D match, TRBD1 (5 bases). V was trimmed by 6 bases and J by 3 bases, leaving 14 bases between them. In germline, CDR1 is MNHNY, CDR2 SVGAGI (reference sequence). The CDR3 runs to 14 residues. The CDR3 DNA reads TGTGCCAGCAGCGGGAGAGGGGAGGACTATGGCTACACCTTC. This sequence encodes CASSGRGEDYGYTF.

V and J are TRBV2 and TRBJ2-5; 8 nucleotides match TRBD1. The CDR3 covers 15 residues. Trimming removed 7 bases from V and 2 bases from J; junction bases left unmatched: 9. Germline V lookup: CDR1 SNHLY, CDR2 FYNNEI. The CDR3 nucleotides are TGTGCCAGCACCCGAGAAGGACAGGGACAAGAGACCCAGTACTTC. Amino acids: CASTREGQGQETQYF.

This chain links TRBV19 with TRBJ2-1; 10 nucleotides match TRBD1. CDR3 length equals 14 residues. Germline CDR1 is LNHDA and CDR2 is SQIVND (reference sequence). Unmatched junction bases numbered 8, after V lost 8 bases and J lost 7 bases. CDR3 in amino acids: CASARTGGVNEQFF. The CDR3 bases are TGTGCCAGTGCCCGGACAGGGGGGGTAAATGAGCAGTTCTTC. The entire variable domain, with the rest obtained from reference TRBV19 and TRBJ2-1, is as follows: DGGITQSPKYLFRKEGQNVTLSCEQNLNHDAMYWYRQDPGQGLRLIYYSQIVNDFQKGDIAEGYSVSREKKESFPLTVTSAQKNPTAFYLCASARTGGVNEQFFGPGTRLTVL.

The rearrangement joins TRBV5-1 to TRBJ1-1; the D gene is possibly TRBD1 (5 bases). Germline values: CDR1 SGHRS, CDR2 YFSETQ. V was clipped by 4 bases and J by 11 bases, with 18 bases between them. CDR3 length: 13 amino acids. This CDR3 is CASSPGGGVEAFF. In nucleotides, the CDR3 is TGCGCCAGCAGCCCCGGCGGGGGGGTGGAGGCTTTCTTT.

The V and J genes are TRBV6-4 and TRBJ2-3; 13 nucleotides match TRBD2. CDR1 is MRHNA, CDR2 SNTAGT, per germline. After removal of 4 bases from V and 4 bases from J, the junction contained 2 bases not matched to a gene. The CDR3 has 15 residues. The chain's CDR3 is CASSGLAGGPDTQYF. The CDR3 bases are TGTGCCAGCAGTGGACTAGCGGGGGGTCCAGATACGCAGTATTTT.

This clone was observed a handful of times. The gene calls are TRBV28 and TRBJ1-5; tentative D call: TRBD1 (6 bases). Germline CDR1 is MDHEN and CDR2 is SYDVKM. V was pared by 5 bases and J by 9 bases, with 14 bases between. This CDR3 region has 13 residues. In DNA, the CDR3 is TGTGCCAGCAGTCGGACAGTCCGTCGGCCCCAGCATTTT. The encoded protein is CASSRTVRRPQHF. The full variable domain, in which reference TRBV28 and TRBJ1-5 provide the parts outside the CDR3, is DVKVTQSSRYLVKRTGEKVFLECVQDMDHENMFWYRQDPGLGLRLIYFSYDVKMKEKGDIPEGYSVSREKKERFSLILESASTNQTSMYLCASSRTVRRPQHFGDGTRLSIL.